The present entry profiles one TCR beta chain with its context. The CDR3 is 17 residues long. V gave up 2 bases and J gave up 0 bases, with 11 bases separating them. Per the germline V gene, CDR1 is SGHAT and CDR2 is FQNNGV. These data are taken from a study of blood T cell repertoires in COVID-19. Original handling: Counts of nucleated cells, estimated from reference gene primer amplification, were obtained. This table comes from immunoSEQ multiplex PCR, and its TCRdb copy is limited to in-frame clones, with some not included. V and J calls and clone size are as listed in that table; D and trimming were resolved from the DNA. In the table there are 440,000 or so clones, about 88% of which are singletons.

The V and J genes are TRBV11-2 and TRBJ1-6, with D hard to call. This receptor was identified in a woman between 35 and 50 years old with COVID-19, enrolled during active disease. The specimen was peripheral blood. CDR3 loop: CASSLYLLSSYNSPLHF. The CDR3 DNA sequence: TGTGCCAGCAGCTTATACCTGCTTAGCTCCTATAATTCACCCCTCCACTTT.